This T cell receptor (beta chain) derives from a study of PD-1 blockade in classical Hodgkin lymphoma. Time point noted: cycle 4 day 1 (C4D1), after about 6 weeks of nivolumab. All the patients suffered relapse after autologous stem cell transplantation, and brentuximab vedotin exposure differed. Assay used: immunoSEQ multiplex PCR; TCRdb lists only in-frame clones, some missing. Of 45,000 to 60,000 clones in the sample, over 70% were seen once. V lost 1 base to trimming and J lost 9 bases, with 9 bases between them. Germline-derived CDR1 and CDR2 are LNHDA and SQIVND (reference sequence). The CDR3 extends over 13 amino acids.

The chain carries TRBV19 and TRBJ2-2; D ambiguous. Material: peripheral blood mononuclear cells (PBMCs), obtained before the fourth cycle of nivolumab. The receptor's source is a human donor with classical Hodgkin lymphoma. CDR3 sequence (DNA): TGTGCCAGTAGTATAGGACCCCTCTGGGAGCTGTTTTTT. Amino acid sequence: CASSIGPLWELFF.